Presented here are 20 T cell receptor beta chains from one specimen sequenced in a study of CD8+ T cells in alopecia areata. Sample treatment: oral pan-JAK inhibitor, 5-10 mg twice daily. The authors extracted RNA and reverse transcribed it into cDNA as the sequencing template. Clones were sequenced by immunoSEQ multiplex PCR, and TCRdb holds only the in-frame ones, with some missing. The table lists fewer than 250,000 clones, 60% of them singletons, with approximately 1% in the top ten. Sample: CD4+ T cells sorted from blood, taken at week 24, from a patient treated with tofacitinib. These receptors all stem from a human donor with alopecia areata.

The rearrangement links TRBV5-1 to TRBJ2-2, with TRBD1 identical over 8 bases. Trimming took 5 bases from V and 0 from J; bases not matched to a gene: 6. This CDR3 is 16 amino acids long. In germline, CDR1 is SGHRS, CDR2 YFSETQ. The CDR3 here is CASRRTGPSNTGELFF. As DNA, the CDR3 is TGCGCCAGCAGAAGGACAGGGCCTTCGAACACCGGGGAGCTGTTTTTT.

This clone has a handful of counts. The chain couples TRBV30 to TRBJ1-2, with no clear D. Germline CDR1 GTSNPN, CDR2 SVGIG (reference sequence). This CDR3 spans 12 amino acids. Trimming left V 0 bases short and J 4 bases short, with 6 bases between. The CDR3 protein is CAWSVSGYGYTF. The CDR3 DNA reads TGTGCCTGGAGTGTATCGGGCTATGGCTACACCTTC.

The V call is TRBV11-2, the J call TRBJ2-1; 11 bases map to TRBD2. From germline, CDR1 is SGHAT and CDR2 FQNNGV. CDR3 length: 15 amino acids. Unmatched junction bases numbered 3, after V lost 6 bases and J lost 2 bases. CDR3 nucleotide sequence: TGTGCCAGCAGAACTAGCGGGGGAACCTACAATGAGCAGTTCTTC. Translation: CASRTSGGTYNEQFF. The whole variable domain, filled in from reference TRBV11-2 and TRBJ2-1, reads EAGVAQSPRYKIIEKRQSVAFWCNPISGHATLYWYQQILGQGPKLLIQFQNNGVVDDSQLPKDRFSAERLKGVDSTLKIQPAKLEDSAVYLCASRTSGGTYNEQFFGPGTRLTVL.

This rearrangement joins TRBV6-1 to TRBJ1-6; a weak D match, TRBD1 (6 bases). The germline V gene encodes CDR1 MNHNS and CDR2 SASEGT. CDR3 size: 15 residues. V was shortened by 3 bases and J by 7 bases, with 13 bases between the two germline ends. CDR3 sequence reads: CASSDAGRGNSPLHF. The CDR3 DNA reads as TGTGCCAGCAGTGACGCAGGGAGGGGGAATTCACCCCTCCACTTT.

This clone was picked up a small number of times. This sequence joins TRBV5-1 and TRBJ2-7; D may correspond to TRBD1 or TRBD2 (6 bases each). The CDR3 runs 16 residues. Trimming left V 0 bases short and J 3 bases short, with 16 bases between. Germline V gene lookup returns CDR1 SGHRS and CDR2 YFSETQ. Here the CDR3 reads CASSLGGGPTGYEQYF. In DNA form, the CDR3 reads TGCGCCAGCAGCTTGGGAGGGGGGCCGACCGGCTACGAGCAGTACTTC.

This clone was seen only a few times. The chain links TRBV18 to TRBJ1-1; D uncertain. The CDR3 has 13 amino acids. V was shortened by 2 bases and J by 1 base, with 5 bases between the two germline ends. Germline V lookup: CDR1 KGHSH, CDR2 LQKENI. CDR3 nucleotides: TGTGCCAGCTCACCAAGGGCGAACACTGAAGCTTTCTTT. It yields the protein CASSPRANTEAFF.

This clone has just one count. CDR3 residues: CATSPGVAGGYHTDTQYF. The CDR3 nucleotides read TGTGCCACCAGCCCTGGTGTAGCGGGGGGGTACCACACAGATACGCAGTATTTT. The rearrangement links TRBV15 to TRBJ2-3; the match to TRBD2 covers 11 bases. CDR3 length: 18 amino acids. Losses at the gene ends were 5 bases for V and 2 bases for J; bases not matched to a gene: 12. Germline values: CDR1 LNHNV, CDR2 YYDKDF (reference sequence).

V and J are TRBV6-5 and TRBJ1-6; no definite D call. Trimming removed 5 bases at V and 8 bases at J, with 13 bases between. The CDR3 is 14 amino acids. CDR1 and CDR2 from the germline V gene are MNHEY and SVGAGI. The CDR3 reads CASSAPGVYSPLHF. The CDR3, as DNA: TGTGCCAGCAGTGCCCCGGGAGTATATTCACCCCTCCACTTT.

CDR3 sequence reads: CASSYLSGTEFYGYTF. The CDR3 DNA reads as TGTGCCAGCAGTTACCTATCCGGGACAGAGTTTTATGGCTACACCTTC. This chain joins TRBV6-6 and TRBJ1-2, with 7 nucleotides matching TRBD1. The CDR3 contains 16 residues. In germline, CDR1 is MNHNY, CDR2 SVGAGI (reference sequence). The ends lost 2 bases at V and 5 bases at J; junction bases unmatched: 11.

In its sample, this clone was seen a few times. V is TRBV29-1 and J is TRBJ1-6; a weak D match, TRBD1 (6 bases). The ends were cut back, 4 bases at V and 12 bases at J, with 16 bases in the middle. This CDR3 has 13 amino acids. Germline-derived CDR1 and CDR2 are SQVTM and ANQGSEA. The CDR3 is CSVAPGRGGPLHF. DNA of the CDR3: TGCAGCGTTGCCCCCGGCAGGGGAGGACCCCTCCACTTT.

CDR3 DNA sequence: TGCAGCGTTGTGGTCCAGGGTAAAGAGACCCAGTACTTC. Amino acids: CSVVVQGKETQYF. The V and J genes are TRBV29-1 and TRBJ2-5; tentatively, D is TRBD1 (5 bases). Germline V gene sequence: CDR1 SQVTM, CDR2 ANQGSEA. The germline V and J ends were trimmed by 4 bases and 3 bases, with 12 bases remaining between them. The CDR3 runs 13 residues.

The V and J genes are TRBV29-1 and TRBJ1-1; D is undetermined. CDR1 and CDR2 from the germline V gene are SQVTM and ANQGSEA. This CDR3 has 15 residues. Trimming took off 5 bases at V and 1 base at J, with 17 bases between the two ends. CDR3 nucleotides: TGCAGCGTTAGTGGCAGGTTAACCCCGAACACTGAAGCTTTCTTT. Amino acid sequence: CSVSGRLTPNTEAFF.

The chain combines TRBV5-1 with TRBJ1-2; D is perhaps TRBD1 (5 bases). V was trimmed by 3 bases and J by 4 bases, leaving 19 bases between them. Germline CDR1 SGHRS, CDR2 YFSETQ. CDR3 size: 16 residues. CDR3 in amino acids: CASSSSPGREGYGYTF. The CDR3 nucleotides are TGCGCCAGCAGCTCGTCGCCGGGCAGGGAAGGCTATGGCTACACCTTC. Full variable domain (rest looked up from reference TRBV5-1 and TRBJ1-2): KAGVTQTPRYLIKTRGQQVTLSCSPISGHRSVSWYQQTPGQGLQFLFEYFSETQRNKGNFPGRFSGRQFSNSRSEMNVSTLELGDSALYLCASSSSPGREGYGYTFGSGTRLTVV.

This chain connects TRBV5-6 to TRBJ1-1; D is ambiguous. The CDR3 is made up of 16 amino acids. V gave up 3 bases and J gave up 6 bases, with 21 bases separating them. Germline V gene lookup returns CDR1 SGHDT and CDR2 YYEEEE. For the CDR3, the DNA is TGTGCCAGCAGCTATTACGTTGCAGCGATACGACCTGAAGCTTTCTTT. It yields the protein CASSYYVAAIRPEAFF.

The chain links TRBV4-3 to TRBJ2-7; 11 positions match TRBD1. Trimming removed 5 bases from V and 4 bases from J; junction bases left unmatched: 7. This CDR3 is 15 amino acids long. CDR1 LGHNA and CDR2 YSLEER come from the germline V gene. The CDR3 DNA reads as TGCGCCAGCAGCGAGGGACAGGGGGAAGGGTACGAGCAGTACTTC. Its translation is CASSEGQGEGYEQYF.

This CDR3 is CASSRDGYQETQYF. The CDR3 DNA reads as TGTGCCAGCAGCCGGGACGGGTACCAAGAGACCCAGTACTTC. This chain connects TRBV7-2 to TRBJ2-5; perhaps D is TRBD1 or TRBD2 (5 bases each). Germline assignment: CDR1 SGHTA and CDR2 FQGNSA. The CDR3 covers 14 residues. V lost 5 bases and J 0 bases, leaving 10 bases between the germline ends.

The rearrangement uses TRBV12-5 and TRBJ2-7; D remains ambiguous. CDR3 length: 12 residues. The V gene lost 4 bases and the J gene lost 3 bases, with 7 bases spanning the gap. Germline V gene lookup returns CDR1 LGHNT and CDR2 FRNRAP. The CDR3 loop is CASGSAGYEQYF. For the CDR3, the DNA is TGTGCTAGTGGTTCGGCAGGCTACGAGCAGTACTTC. Combining the CDR3 with reference TRBV12-5 and TRBJ2-7 gives the whole variable domain DARVTQTPRHKVTEMGQEVTMRCQPILGHNTVFWYRQTMMQGLELLAYFRNRAPLDDSGMPKDRFSAEMPDATLATLKIQPSEPRDSAVYFCASGSAGYEQYFGPGTRLTVT.

CDR3 region: CASRLTTGGTGELFF. In DNA, the CDR3 is TGCGCCAGCAGACTCACTACTGGGGGAACCGGGGAGCTGTTTTTT. V is TRBV5-1 and J is TRBJ2-2; tentatively, D is TRBD1 or TRBD2 (5 bases each). This CDR3 comprises 15 residues. V was cut by 5 bases and J by 5 bases, with 16 bases left in between. In germline, CDR1 is SGHRS, CDR2 YFSETQ.

The CDR3: CASSRDPGYEQYF. The CDR3 bases are TGTGCCAGCAGTCGCGACCCGGGCTACGAGCAGTACTTC. The chain links TRBV2 to TRBJ2-7; D gene uncertain. CDR3 size: 13 residues. CDR1 and CDR2 from the germline V gene are SNHLY and FYNNEI. V lost 5 bases, J lost 3 bases, and 11 bases lay in between.

The chain recombines TRBV7-2 with TRBJ1-2; TRBD1 is a possible D gene (5 bases). The CDR3 has 14 amino acids. Germline V gene sequence: CDR1 SGHTA, CDR2 FQGNSA. Trimming shortened V by 7 bases and J by 4 bases, and 16 bases separated the two germline ends. The CDR3 DNA follows: TGTGCCAGCAACTGGGTAGGGACGTTCTATGGCTACACCTTC. It specifies CASNWVGTFYGYTF.